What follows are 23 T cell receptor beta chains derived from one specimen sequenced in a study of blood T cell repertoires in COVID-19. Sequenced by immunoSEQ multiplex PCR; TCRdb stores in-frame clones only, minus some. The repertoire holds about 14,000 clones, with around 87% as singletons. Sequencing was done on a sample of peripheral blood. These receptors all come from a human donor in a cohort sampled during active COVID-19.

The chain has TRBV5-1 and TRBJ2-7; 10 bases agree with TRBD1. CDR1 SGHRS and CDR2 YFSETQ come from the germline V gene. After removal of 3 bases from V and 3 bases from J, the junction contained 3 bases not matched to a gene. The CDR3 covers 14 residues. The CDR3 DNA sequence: TGCGCCAGCAGCTCCGGGACAGGGGACTACGAGCAGTACTTC. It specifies CASSSGTGDYEQYF. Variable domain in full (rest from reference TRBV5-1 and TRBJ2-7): KAGVTQTPRYLIKTRGQQVTLSCSPISGHRSVSWYQQTPGQGLQFLFEYFSETQRNKGNFPGRFSGRQFSNSRSEMNVSTLELGDSALYLCASSSGTGDYEQYFGPGTRLTVT.

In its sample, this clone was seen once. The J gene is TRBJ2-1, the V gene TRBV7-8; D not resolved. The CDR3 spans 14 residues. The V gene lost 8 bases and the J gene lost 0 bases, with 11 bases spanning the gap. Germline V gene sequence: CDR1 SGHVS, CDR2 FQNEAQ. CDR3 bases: TGTGCCAGCTCATTTAGGAGCTCCTACAATGAGCAGTTCTTC. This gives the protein CASSFRSSYNEQFF.

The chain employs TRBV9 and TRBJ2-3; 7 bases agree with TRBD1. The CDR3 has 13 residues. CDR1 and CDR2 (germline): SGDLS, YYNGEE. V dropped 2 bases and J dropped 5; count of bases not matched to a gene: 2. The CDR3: CASSVHRGDTQYF. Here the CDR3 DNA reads TGTGCCAGCAGCGTTCACAGGGGAGATACGCAGTATTTT.

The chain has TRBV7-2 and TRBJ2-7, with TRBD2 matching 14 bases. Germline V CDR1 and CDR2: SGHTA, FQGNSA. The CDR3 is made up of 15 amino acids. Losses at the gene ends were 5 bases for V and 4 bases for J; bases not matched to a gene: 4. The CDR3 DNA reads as TGTGCCAGCAGCCCCCGGACTAGCGGGAGGTACGAGCAGTACTTC. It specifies CASSPRTSGRYEQYF.

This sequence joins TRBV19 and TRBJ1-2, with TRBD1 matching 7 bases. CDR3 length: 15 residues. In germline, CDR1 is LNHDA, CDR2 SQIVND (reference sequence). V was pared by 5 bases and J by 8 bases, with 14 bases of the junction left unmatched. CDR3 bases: TGTGCCAGTAGTCCCGGACAGGTCCAAGTACGAGGCTACACCTTC. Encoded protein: CASSPGQVQVRGYTF.

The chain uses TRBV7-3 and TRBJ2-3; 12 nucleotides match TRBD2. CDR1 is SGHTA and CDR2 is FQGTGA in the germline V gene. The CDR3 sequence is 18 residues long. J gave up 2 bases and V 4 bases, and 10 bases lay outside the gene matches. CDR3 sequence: CASSSGPGLAGNTDTQYF. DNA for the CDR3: TGTGCCAGCAGCTCAGGCCCCGGACTAGCGGGGAACACAGATACGCAGTATTTT.

CDR3 residues: CASSYFAGEYNEQFF. The CDR3 DNA sequence: TGTGCCAGCAGTTACTTTGCGGGAGAGTACAATGAGCAGTTCTTC. The chain is built from TRBV6-5 and TRBJ2-1, with 7 bases matching TRBD2. The J segment lost 4 bases and the V segment lost 1 base, leaving 4 bases of the junction unmatched. The CDR3 sequence is 15 residues long. From germline, CDR1 is MNHEY and CDR2 SVGAGI.

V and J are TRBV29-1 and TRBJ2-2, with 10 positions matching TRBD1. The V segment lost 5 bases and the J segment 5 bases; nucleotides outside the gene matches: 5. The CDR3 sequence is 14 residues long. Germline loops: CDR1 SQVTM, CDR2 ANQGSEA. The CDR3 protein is CSVPWTGGTGELFF. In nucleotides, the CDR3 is TGCAGCGTTCCTTGGACAGGGGGAACCGGGGAGCTGTTTTTT.

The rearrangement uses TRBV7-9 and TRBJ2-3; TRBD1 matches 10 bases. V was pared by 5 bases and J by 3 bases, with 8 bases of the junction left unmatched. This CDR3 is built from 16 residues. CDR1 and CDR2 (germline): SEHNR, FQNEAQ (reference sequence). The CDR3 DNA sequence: TGTGCCAGCAGCGCCGGGACAGGGGAGCTTACAGATACGCAGTATTTT. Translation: CASSAGTGELTDTQYF. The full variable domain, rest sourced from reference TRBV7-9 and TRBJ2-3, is DTGVSQNPRHKITKRGQNVTFRCDPISEHNRLYWYRQTLGQGPEFLTYFQNEAQLEKSRLLSDRFSAERPKGSFSTLEIQRTEQGDSAMYLCASSAGTGELTDTQYFGPGTRLTVL.

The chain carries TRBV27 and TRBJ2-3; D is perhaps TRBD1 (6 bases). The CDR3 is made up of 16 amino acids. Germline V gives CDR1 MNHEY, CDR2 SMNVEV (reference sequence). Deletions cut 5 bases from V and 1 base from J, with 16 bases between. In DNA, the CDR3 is TGTGCCAGCAGTGTCTCAGGGGTGGGTGGCACAGATACGCAGTATTTT. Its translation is CASSVSGVGGTDTQYF.

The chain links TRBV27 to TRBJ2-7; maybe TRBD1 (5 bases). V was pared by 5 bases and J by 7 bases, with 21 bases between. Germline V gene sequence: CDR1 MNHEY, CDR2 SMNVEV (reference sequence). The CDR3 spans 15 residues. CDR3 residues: CASSRTQGSPWEQYF. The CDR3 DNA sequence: TGTGCCAGCAGTCGGACCCAGGGTTCCCCCTGGGAGCAGTACTTC.

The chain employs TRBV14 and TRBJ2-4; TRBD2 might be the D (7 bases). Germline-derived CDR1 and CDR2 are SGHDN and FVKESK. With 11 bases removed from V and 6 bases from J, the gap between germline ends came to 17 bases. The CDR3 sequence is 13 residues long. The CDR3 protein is CADEGGRANIQYF. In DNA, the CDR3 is TGTGCCGACGAGGGGGGGAGAGCAAACATTCAGTACTTC.

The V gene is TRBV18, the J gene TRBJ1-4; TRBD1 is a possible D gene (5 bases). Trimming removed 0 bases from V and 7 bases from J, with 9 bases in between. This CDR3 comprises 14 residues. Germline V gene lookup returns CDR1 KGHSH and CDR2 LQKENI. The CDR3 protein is CASSPPGGSEKLFF. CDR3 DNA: TGTGCCAGCTCACCACCTGGGGGGAGTGAAAAACTGTTTTTT.

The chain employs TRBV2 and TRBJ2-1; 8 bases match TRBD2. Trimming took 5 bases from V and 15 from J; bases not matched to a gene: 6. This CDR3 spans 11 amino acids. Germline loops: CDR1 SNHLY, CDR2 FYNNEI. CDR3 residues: CASSTGGTRFF. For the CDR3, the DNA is TGTGCCAGCAGTACCGGTGGGACTAGGTTCTTC. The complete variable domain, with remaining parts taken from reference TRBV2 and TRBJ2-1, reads EPEVTQTPSHQVTQMGQEVILRCVPISNHLYFYWYRQILGQKVEFLVSFYNNEISEKSEIFDDQFSVERPDGSNFTLKIRSTKLEDSAMYFCASSTGGTRFFGPGTRLTVL.

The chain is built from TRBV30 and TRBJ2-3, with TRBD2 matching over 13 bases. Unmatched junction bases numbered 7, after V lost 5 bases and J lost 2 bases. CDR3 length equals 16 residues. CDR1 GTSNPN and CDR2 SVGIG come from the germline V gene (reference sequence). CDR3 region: CAWGRLAGGVTDTQYF. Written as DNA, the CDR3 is TGTGCCTGGGGGAGACTAGCGGGGGGAGTCACAGATACGCAGTATTTT.

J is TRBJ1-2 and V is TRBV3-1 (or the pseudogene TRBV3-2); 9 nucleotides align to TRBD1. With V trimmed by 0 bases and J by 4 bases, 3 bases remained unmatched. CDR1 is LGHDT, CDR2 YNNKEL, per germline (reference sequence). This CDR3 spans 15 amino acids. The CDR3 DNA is TGTGCCAGCAGCCAAGAAACAGGGGGCGGCTATGGCTACACCTTC. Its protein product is CASSQETGGGYGYTF.

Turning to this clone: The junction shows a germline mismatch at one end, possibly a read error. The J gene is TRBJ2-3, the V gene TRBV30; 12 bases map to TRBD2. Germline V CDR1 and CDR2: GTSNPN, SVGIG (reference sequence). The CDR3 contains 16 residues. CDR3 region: CAWGVGLAGRTDTQYF. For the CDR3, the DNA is TGTGCCTGGGGTGTAGGACTAGCGGGACGCACAGATACGCAGTATTTT.

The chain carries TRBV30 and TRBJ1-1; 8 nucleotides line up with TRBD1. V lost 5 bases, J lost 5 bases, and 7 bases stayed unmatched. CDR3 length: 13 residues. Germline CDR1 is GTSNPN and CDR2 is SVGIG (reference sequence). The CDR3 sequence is CAWGRNRGTEAFF. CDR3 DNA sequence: TGTGCCTGGGGACGGAACAGGGGGACTGAAGCTTTCTTT.

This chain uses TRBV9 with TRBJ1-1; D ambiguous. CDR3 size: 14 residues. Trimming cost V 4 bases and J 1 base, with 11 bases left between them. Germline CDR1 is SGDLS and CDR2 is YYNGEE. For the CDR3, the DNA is TGTGCCAGCAGCCAAATGCCAGAGAACACTGAAGCTTTCTTT. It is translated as CASSQMPENTEAFF.

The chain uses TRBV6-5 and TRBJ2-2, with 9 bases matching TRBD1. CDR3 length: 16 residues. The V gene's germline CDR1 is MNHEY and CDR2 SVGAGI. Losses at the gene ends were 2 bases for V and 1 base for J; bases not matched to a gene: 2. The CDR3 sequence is CASSYPGQGNTGELFF. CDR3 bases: TGTGCCAGCAGTTACCCGGGACAGGGGAACACCGGGGAGCTGTTTTTT.

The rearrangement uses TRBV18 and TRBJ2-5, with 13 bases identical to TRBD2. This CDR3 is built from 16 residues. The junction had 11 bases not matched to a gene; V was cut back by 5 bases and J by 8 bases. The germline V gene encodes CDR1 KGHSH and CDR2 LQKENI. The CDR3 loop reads CASSRSTSGGRHTQYF. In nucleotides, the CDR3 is TGTGCCAGCTCAAGATCGACTAGCGGGGGGCGCCACACCCAGTACTTC.

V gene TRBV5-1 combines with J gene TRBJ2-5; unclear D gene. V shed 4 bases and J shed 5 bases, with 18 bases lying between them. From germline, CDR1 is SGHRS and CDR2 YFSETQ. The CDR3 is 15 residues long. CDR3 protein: CASSPSDNIFETQYF. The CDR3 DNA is TGCGCCAGCAGCCCGTCCGACAATATTTTCGAGACCCAGTACTTC.

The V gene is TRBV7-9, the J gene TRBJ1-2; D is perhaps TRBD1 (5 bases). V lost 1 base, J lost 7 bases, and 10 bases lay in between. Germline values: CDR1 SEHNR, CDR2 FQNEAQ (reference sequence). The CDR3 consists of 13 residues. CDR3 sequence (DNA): TGTGCCAGCAGCTTAGGACAGTATGGTGGCTACACCTTC. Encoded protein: CASSLGQYGGYTF.